The sample holds many counts of the clone carrying this T cell receptor (beta chain). Antigen: not known. TCRdb reanalysed the 5' RACE reads using MiXCR and keeps one entry per CDR3 protein. The repertoire holds about 76,000 distinct CDR3 sequences, with about 11% as singletons. The CDR3 is 14 amino acids. The junction had 8 bases not matched to a gene; V was cut back by 8 bases and J by 4 bases. Germline values: CDR1 MRHNA, CDR2 SNTAGT. The data are from a study of early T cells in non-severe SARS-CoV-2 infection. Study results and limitations: Private and CD4 specificities were missed by VDJdb matching, which favored anti-spike CD8 responses.

The chain couples TRBV6-4 to TRBJ1-1; 9 bases agree with TRBD1. Sequenced sample: whole blood. The TCR was taken from an adult who was a healthcare worker with PCR-confirmed SARS-CoV-2 infection or an uninfected control (not recorded which). CDR3 sequence reads: CASLRTGESTEAFF. The CDR3 nucleotides read TGTGCCAGCCTAAGGACAGGGGAGAGCACTGAAGCTTTCTTT.